This T cell receptor beta chain was documented in a study of beta chain features in type 1 diabetes. The isolated RNA, all of it, was reverse transcribed, so expressed TCRB transcripts were what got sequenced. Read counts averaged around 3.5 million for samples of naive, central memory and regulatory T cells. Sequenced by immunoSEQ multiplex PCR; TCRdb stores in-frame clones only, minus some. The sample consists of 95,000 to 150,000 clones, roughly 17% of them appearing once. Study observations and caveats: Across all four CD4+ subsets, people with type 1 diabetes showed modestly shorter TCRB CDR3s.

Germline trimming cut 2 bases from V and 0 bases from J; bases unmatched to any gene: 4. Looked up from germline, CDR1 is GTSNPN and CDR2 is SVGIG (reference sequence). The CDR3 length is 15 residues. In this sample, this clone turned up a few times. What it recognizes is unknown. The clonotype comes from a man aged 30-40 years with type 1 diabetes. This chain uses TRBV30 with TRBJ2-3; 8 nucleotides match TRBD2. The sample consisted of central memory CD4+ T cells from blood. The CDR3 is CAWSRGGHSTDTQYF. DNA for the CDR3: TGTGCCTGGAGTCGGGGGGGCCATAGCACAGATACGCAGTATTTT.